This TCR beta chain is from a study of blood T cell repertoires in COVID-19. Turning to the study itself: From the United States, Italy and Spain came samples of acute and convalescent COVID-19. T cells, B-cell-depleted T cells, or PBMCs provided the cDNA or gDNA that served as material.

This clone was detected once. The CDR3 is made up of 13 amino acids. CDR1 is LNHDA, CDR2 SQIVND, per germline (reference sequence). The V and J ends lost 1 base and 9 bases respectively, with 12 bases between them. Per the original data handling: Counts of nucleated cells, estimated from reference gene primer amplification, were obtained. Sequencing was performed with immunoSEQ multiplex PCR; in TCRdb, only in-frame clones are kept and a portion is missing. V and J calls and clone size are given by that table; D and trimming were obtained from the DNA. The data contain 250,000 or so clones, over 70% of them singletons.

This TCR was sampled from a middle-aged woman who had recovered from COVID-19. The chain has TRBV19 and TRBJ1-2, with D maybe TRBD1 (5 bases). Sample: peripheral blood. CDR3 protein: CASSIVAGESYTF. Written as DNA, the CDR3 is TGTGCCAGTAGTATAGTGGCGGGGGAAAGCTACACCTTC.